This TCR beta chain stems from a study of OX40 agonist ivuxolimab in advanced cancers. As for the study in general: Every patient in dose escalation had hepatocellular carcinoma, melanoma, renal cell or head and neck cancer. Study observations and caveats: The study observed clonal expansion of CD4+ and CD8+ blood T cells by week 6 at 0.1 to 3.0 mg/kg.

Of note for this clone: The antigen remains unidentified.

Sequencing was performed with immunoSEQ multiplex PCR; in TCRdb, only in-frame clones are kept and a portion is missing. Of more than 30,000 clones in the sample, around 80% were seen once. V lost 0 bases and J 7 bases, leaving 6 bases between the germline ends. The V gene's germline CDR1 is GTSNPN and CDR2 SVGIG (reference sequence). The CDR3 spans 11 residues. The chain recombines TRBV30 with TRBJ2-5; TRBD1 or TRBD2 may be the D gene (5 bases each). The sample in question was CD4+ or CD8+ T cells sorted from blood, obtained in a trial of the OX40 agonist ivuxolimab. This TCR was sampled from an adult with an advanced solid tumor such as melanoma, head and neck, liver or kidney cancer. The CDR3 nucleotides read TGTGCCTGGAGTGTGGGGACGACCCAGTACTTC. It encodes CAWSVGTTQYF. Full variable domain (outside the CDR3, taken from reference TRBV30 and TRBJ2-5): SQTIHQWPATLVQPVGSPLSLECTVEGTSNPNLYWYRQAAGRGLQLLFYSVGIGQISSEVPQNLSASRPQDRQFILSSKKLLLSDSGFYLCAWSVGTTQYFGPGTRLLVL.